This T cell receptor beta chain comes out of a study of Tregs in tolerant kidney transplant recipients. Broader study findings: The small number of patients limits these findings pending further validation.

Some clones are missing from TCRdb's copy, which holds only in-frame ones; the method was immunoSEQ multiplex PCR. The data contain more than 75,000 clones, over 85% of them seen just once; the ten biggest clones take up approximately 0.5%. CD4+CD25+CD127- Tregs, CD4+CD25- non-Tregs, CD4 and CD8 cells were sorted. The germline CDR1 and CDR2 sequences are GTSNPN and SVGIG (reference sequence). This CDR3 is built from 15 residues. The ends lost 5 bases at V and 1 base at J; junction bases unmatched: 6. As regards this clone: What it binds is unknown.

This sequence was found in a human donor who received a combined kidney and bone marrow transplant. This chain uses TRBV30 with TRBJ2-2, with 8 bases identical to TRBD1. Sequencing used CD4+ T cells from blood, obtained before the transplant. The CDR3 loop is CAWSKGTGNTGELFF. CDR3 DNA sequence: TGTGCCTGGTCCAAAGGGACAGGGAACACCGGGGAGCTGTTTTTT.